A single sample is the source of the 27 T cell receptor beta chains below, sequenced in a study of CD8 T cells in ankylosing spondylitis. TCRdb re-derived calls from the 5' RACE reads in MiXCR, one entry per CDR3 protein. This sample has 150,000 to 200,000 distinct CDR3 sequences, with 15% to 20% found just once. Specimen: blood, either unsorted or a sorted T cell fraction (not recorded which). These receptors came from a male donor with ankylosing spondylitis or in good health (not recorded which).

This clonotype has just a few counts. The gene calls are TRBV18 and TRBJ2-1; D possibly corresponds to TRBD2 (6 bases). Trimming took off 4 bases at V and 3 bases at J, with 16 bases between the two ends. CDR3 size: 16 residues. CDR1 and CDR2 (germline): KGHSH, LQKENI. CDR3 nucleotide sequence: TGTGCCAGCTCACTTAGCGGTCCTGGGCACTACAATGAGCAGTTCTTC. Its protein is CASSLSGPGHYNEQFF.

The table lists this clonotype with a count of one. The J gene is TRBJ1-6, the V gene TRBV7-8; D perhaps matches TRBD1 (6 bases). Germline V gene lookup returns CDR1 SGHVS and CDR2 FQNEAQ. The CDR3 spans 14 residues. Trimming left V 2 bases short and J 6 bases short, with 8 bases between. The DNA for the CDR3 is TGTGCCAGCAGCTTACCGGGGGCTAATTCACCCCTCCACTTT. Residues: CASSLPGANSPLHF.

This clonotype was seen repeatedly, ten times or more. The chain carries TRBV30 and TRBJ2-2, with TRBD2 matching over 7 bases. Unmatched junction bases numbered 9, after V lost 3 bases and J lost 5 bases. The germline V gene has CDR1 GTSNPN and CDR2 SVGIG (reference sequence). The CDR3 has 15 amino acids. The CDR3 loop is CAWSFPTSSTGELFF. The CDR3 DNA follows: TGTGCCTGGAGCTTCCCGACTAGCTCGACCGGGGAGCTGTTTTTT.

The genes are TRBV5-1 and TRBJ2-3; D gene uncertain. Germline V gene sequence: CDR1 SGHRS, CDR2 YFSETQ. V lost 0 bases to trimming and J lost 6 bases, with 8 bases between them. The CDR3 loop spans 13 amino acids. The chain's CDR3 is CASSLAPADTQYF. CDR3 bases: TGCGCCAGCAGCTTGGCCCCGGCGGATACGCAGTATTTT.

This clonotype was detected many times. The V and J genes are TRBV5-1 and TRBJ2-3; 12 bases fit TRBD2. This CDR3 is built from 15 residues. Germline CDR1 is SGHRS and CDR2 is YFSETQ. Unmatched junction bases numbered 9, after V lost 10 bases and J lost 3 bases. The CDR3 loop is CASQQGTSGTDTQYF. Written as DNA, the CDR3 is TGCGCCTCCCAGCAAGGGACTAGCGGGACAGATACGCAGTATTTT.

CDR3 sequence (DNA): TGTGCCAGTGGGGACAGGGGCCCCTATCAGCCCCAGCATTTT. Encoded protein: CASGDRGPYQPQHF. The chain links TRBV19 to TRBJ1-5, with 10 nucleotides matching TRBD1. This CDR3 region has 14 residues. The germline gives CDR1 LNHDA, CDR2 SQIVND (reference sequence). J was trimmed by 5 bases and V by 8 bases; bases with no gene match: 6.

This clonotype was counted a few times. The CDR3 DNA is TGCAGCGTTGGAGGGGCGGGACTCACAGATACGCAGTATTTT. Its translation is CSVGGAGLTDTQYF. The J gene is TRBJ2-3, the V gene TRBV29-1, with D possibly TRBD2 on 6 matching bases. With 4 bases removed from V and 2 bases from J, the gap between germline ends came to 13 bases. Germline V gene data show CDR1 as SQVTM and CDR2 as ANQGSEA. The CDR3 loop spans 14 amino acids.

This clonotype occurred a few times. The rearrangement links TRBV20-1 to TRBJ1-5, with 8 positions matching TRBD1. Germline CDR1 DFQATT, CDR2 SNEGSKA (reference sequence). The junction had 11 bases not matched to a gene; V was cut back by 6 bases and J by 1 base. The CDR3 totals 16 residues. The chain's CDR3 is CSAAKAGGSSNQPQHF. CDR3 coding DNA: TGCAGTGCCGCCAAAGCAGGGGGCTCGAGCAATCAGCCCCAGCATTTT.

This clonotype was seen a few times. This chain uses TRBV28 with TRBJ2-7; no reliable D call. This CDR3 is 12 amino acids long. The V gene's germline CDR1 is MDHEN and CDR2 SYDVKM. Deletions cut 3 bases from V and 5 bases from J, with 8 bases between. CDR3 bases: TGTGCCAGCAGTTTCCGCCGGGACGAGCAGTACTTC. The encoded protein is CASSFRRDEQYF.

This clonotype was seen at least ten times. The chain couples TRBV27 to TRBJ2-7; the match to TRBD2 covers 12 bases. The germline V gene encodes CDR1 MNHEY and CDR2 SMNVEV (reference sequence). This CDR3 region has 15 residues. The V and J ends lost 9 bases and 3 bases, in that order; junction bases with no gene match: 9. CDR3 amino acids: CASSTSGRFVYEQYF. The CDR3 DNA sequence: TGTGCCAGTTCTACTAGCGGGAGGTTCGTCTACGAGCAGTACTTC.

V is TRBV5-1 and J is TRBJ2-3, with 8 bases identical to TRBD2. Trimming at V came to 0 bases and at J to 4 bases, leaving 4 bases not matched to a gene. The germline gives CDR1 SGHRS, CDR2 YFSETQ. This CDR3 has 15 residues. The DNA of the CDR3 is TGCGCCAGCAGCTTGGAGGGACTAGTGTCAGATACGCAGTATTTT. This sequence encodes CASSLEGLVSDTQYF.

This clonotype appeared many times. The V and J genes are TRBV5-1 and TRBJ2-1; D unresolved. Trimming cost V 5 bases and J 0 bases, with 12 bases left between them. The CDR3 spans 15 residues. Germline assignment: CDR1 SGHRS and CDR2 YFSETQ. This CDR3 is CASSPLENSYNEQFF. Written as DNA, the CDR3 is TGCGCCAGCAGTCCCCTAGAAAACTCCTACAATGAGCAGTTCTTC.

Notes on this clonotype: A much larger clone lies a single base off, so this may be a read error. The rearrangement uses TRBV10-1 and TRBJ2-7, with TRBD2 matching 8 bases. CDR3 length: 15 residues. Germline V gene data show CDR1 as WNHNN and CDR2 as SYGVQD (reference sequence). The CDR3 is CASSESTASGYAQYF. The CDR3 DNA follows: TGCGCCAGCAGTGAGTCGACGGCTAGCGGGTACGCGCAGTACTTC.

This chain connects TRBV7-3 to TRBJ2-1, with TRBD2 matching 8 bases. Germline V lookup: CDR1 SGHTA, CDR2 FQGTGA. V lost 5 bases to trimming and J lost 0 bases; unmatched junction nucleotides: 9. The CDR3 totals 17 residues. The CDR3 loop is CASSGSGTRVSYNEQFF. The CDR3, as DNA: TGTGCCAGCAGCGGGTCCGGGACTAGGGTCTCCTACAATGAGCAGTTCTTC.

This clonotype was counted a few times. The chain links TRBV7-6 to TRBJ2-1; D is ambiguous. CDR1 SGHVS and CDR2 FNYEAQ come from the germline V gene. The V and J ends lost 5 bases and 8 bases respectively, with 7 bases between them. The CDR3 has 11 residues. The CDR3 sequence is CASSENHEQFF. CDR3 DNA sequence: TGTGCCAGCAGCGAGAACCATGAGCAGTTCTTC.

This clonotype was counted a few times. V and J are TRBV20-1 and TRBJ1-5; 7 bases agree with TRBD1. The junction had 7 bases not matched to a gene; V was cut back by 6 bases and J by 5 bases. Germline values: CDR1 DFQATT, CDR2 SNEGSKA (reference sequence). This CDR3 comprises 13 residues. In DNA, the CDR3 is TGCAGTGCAAGACAGGGCTTAGATCAGCCCCAGCATTTT. Amino acids: CSARQGLDQPQHF.

The rearrangement uses TRBV20-1 and TRBJ1-5; D unresolved. The CDR3 has 19 amino acids. CDR1 is DFQATT, CDR2 SNEGSKA, per germline (reference sequence). V was shortened by 4 bases and J by 3 bases, with 28 bases between the two germline ends. The CDR3 loop reads CSAIGSRSRGHSNNQPQHF. The CDR3 DNA reads TGCAGTGCTATCGGCAGTCGATCTCGCGGGCACTCAAACAATCAGCCCCAGCATTTT.

This clonotype was detected ten times or more. The chain is built from TRBV19 and TRBJ1-1, with D maybe TRBD1 (5 bases). Looked up from germline, CDR1 is LNHDA and CDR2 is SQIVND (reference sequence). The CDR3 totals 14 residues. The germline V and J ends were trimmed by 3 bases and 3 bases, with 11 bases remaining between them. The CDR3 region is CASSISGLDTEAFF. The CDR3 nucleotides read TGTGCCAGTAGTATCTCAGGGTTAGACACTGAAGCTTTCTTT.

This clonotype was seen ten or more times. The rearrangement links TRBV10-3 to TRBJ1-2; TRBD1 matches at 9 bases. Germline lookup yields CDR1 ENHRY and CDR2 SYGVKD. With V trimmed by 10 bases and J by 2 bases, 8 bases remained unmatched. CDR3 length equals 14 residues. The CDR3 DNA sequence: TGTGCCACCTACCCCGGGACAGGGAACTATGGCTACACCTTC. This gives the protein CATYPGTGNYGYTF.

This chain joins TRBV25-1 and TRBJ1-1; 11 bases are a match to TRBD1. Trimming cost V 8 bases and J 4 bases; bases outside gene matches: 6. CDR1 and CDR2 (germline): MGHDK, SYGVNS. The CDR3 consists of 14 residues. Here the CDR3 DNA reads TGTGCCAGCTCCGGGACAGGGGGTATCACTGAAGCTTTCTTT. This gives the protein CASSGTGGITEAFF.

In its sample, this clonotype was seen many times. The chain has TRBV20-1 and TRBJ1-5; a weak D match, TRBD1 (5 bases). The CDR3 loop spans 13 amino acids. The V gene's germline CDR1 is DFQATT and CDR2 SNEGSKA (reference sequence). Trimming pared 6 bases from V and 2 bases from J, leaving 11 bases between. The CDR3 bases are TGCAGTGCGGGGGTCGGACGCAATCAGCCCCAGCATTTT. Translated: CSAGVGRNQPQHF.

This clonotype occurred many times. J is TRBJ2-3 and V is TRBV29-1, with D unclear. This CDR3 has 12 amino acids. The V gene lost 6 bases and the J gene lost 0 bases, with 7 bases spanning the gap. Germline assignment: CDR1 SQVTM and CDR2 ANQGSEA. CDR3 region: CSVWSSTDTQYF. The CDR3 region has the DNA TGCAGCGTCTGGTCTAGCACAGATACGCAGTATTTT.

In its sample, this clonotype was seen many times. V is TRBV10-1 and J is TRBJ2-2; D remains unclear. V gave up 4 bases and J gave up 4 bases, with 13 bases separating them. Germline loops: CDR1 WNHNN, CDR2 SYGVQD (reference sequence). This CDR3 spans 15 amino acids. The CDR3 region is CASSAQMGITGELFF. In DNA, the CDR3 is TGCGCCAGCAGTGCCCAAATGGGGATCACCGGGGAGCTGTTTTTT.

This clonotype was observed at least ten times. The chain couples TRBV28 to TRBJ1-3; D is uncertain. The V gene's germline CDR1 is MDHEN and CDR2 SYDVKM. The CDR3 extends over 14 amino acids. V lost 3 bases and J lost 0, with 6 bases in between. The CDR3 here is CASSFHSSGNTIYF. DNA of the CDR3: TGTGCCAGCAGTTTTCACAGCTCTGGAAACACCATATATTTT.

This rearrangement joins TRBV11-2 to TRBJ2-1; 9 nucleotides match TRBD2. The CDR3 sequence is 17 residues long. The germline gives CDR1 SGHAT, CDR2 FQNNGV. Trimming took 1 base from V and 0 from J; bases not matched to a gene: 4. CDR3 DNA: TGTGCCAGCAGCTTAGGCGGGGGGGAACCCTCCTACAATGAGCAGTTCTTC. It specifies CASSLGGGEPSYNEQFF.

This clonotype was counted at least ten times. The chain links TRBV28 to TRBJ2-3; 10 bases align to TRBD1. CDR1 and CDR2 (germline): MDHEN, SYDVKM. CDR3 length: 16 residues. V gave up 7 bases and J gave up 6 bases; unmatched junction bases: 13. Here the CDR3 DNA reads TGTGCCAGCATCCCTCTTCTCAGGACAGGGGGTGATACGCAGTATTTT. It codes for CASIPLLRTGGDTQYF.

This clonotype was found many times. The CDR3 nucleotides are TGCGCCAGCAGCTTGGCGGTGACTAGCTTTTCGAACACCGGGGAGCTGTTTTTT. It is translated as CASSLAVTSFSNTGELFF. This chain uses TRBV5-1 with TRBJ2-2; 7 bases line up with TRBD2. The germline CDR1 and CDR2 sequences are SGHRS and YFSETQ. The CDR3 length is 18 residues. V was clipped by 0 bases and J by 0 bases; unmatched bases: 8.